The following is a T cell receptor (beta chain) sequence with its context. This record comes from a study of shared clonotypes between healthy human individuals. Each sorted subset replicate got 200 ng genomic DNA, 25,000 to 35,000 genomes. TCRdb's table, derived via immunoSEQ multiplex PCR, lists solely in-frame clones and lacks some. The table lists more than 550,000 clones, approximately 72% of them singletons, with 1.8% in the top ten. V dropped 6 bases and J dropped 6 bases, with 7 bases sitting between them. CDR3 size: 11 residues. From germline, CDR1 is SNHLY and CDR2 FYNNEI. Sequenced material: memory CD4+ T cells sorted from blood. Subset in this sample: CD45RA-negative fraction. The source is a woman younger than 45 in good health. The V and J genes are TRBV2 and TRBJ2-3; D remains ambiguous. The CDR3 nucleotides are TGTGCCAGCAGGTTCGAGGATACGCAGTATTTT. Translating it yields CASRFEDTQYF.